This T cell receptor beta chain was sequenced for a study of cytomegalovirus exposure and HLA in healthy donors. Primers: 60 Vbeta forward and 13 Jbeta reverse. Produced via immunoSEQ multiplex PCR; TCRdb's table is partial and in-frame only. The sample includes more than 150,000 clones, roughly four fifths of them seen just once. This clone was counted between two and nine times. The antigen is undetermined. General study points: In a later analysis, HLA-associated TCR beta chains were more clonally expanded than equally common others. Later genetic work tied a missense DCLRE1C variant to beta-chain V and J trimming. The majority of CMV-associated TCR beta chains were reported as apparently HLA-restricted in a later analysis.

The V gene lost 5 bases and the J gene lost 0 bases, with 11 bases spanning the gap. CDR1 is LNHDA, CDR2 SQIVND, per germline (reference sequence). The CDR3 has 15 amino acids. The sample was PBMCs. The TCR was taken from a young man in good health and CMV-seronegative. The J gene is TRBJ1-3, the V gene TRBV19; D is possibly TRBD1 (5 bases). The CDR3: CASSLRQHSGNTIYF. CDR3 DNA: TGTGCCAGTAGTCTCCGACAGCACTCTGGAAACACCATATATTTT.